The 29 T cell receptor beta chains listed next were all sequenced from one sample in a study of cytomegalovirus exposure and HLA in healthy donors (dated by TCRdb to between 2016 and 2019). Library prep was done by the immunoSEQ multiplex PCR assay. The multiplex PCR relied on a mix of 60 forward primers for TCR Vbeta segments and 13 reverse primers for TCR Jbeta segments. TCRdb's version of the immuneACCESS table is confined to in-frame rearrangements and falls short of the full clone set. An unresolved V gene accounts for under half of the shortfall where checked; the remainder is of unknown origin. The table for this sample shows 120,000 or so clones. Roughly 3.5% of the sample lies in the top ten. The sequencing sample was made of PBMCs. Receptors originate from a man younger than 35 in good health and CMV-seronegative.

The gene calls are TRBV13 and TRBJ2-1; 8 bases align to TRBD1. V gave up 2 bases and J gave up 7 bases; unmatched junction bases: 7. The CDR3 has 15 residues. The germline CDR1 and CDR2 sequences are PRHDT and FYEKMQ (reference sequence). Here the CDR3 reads CASSLRGTGGNEQFF. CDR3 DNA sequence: TGTGCCAGCAGCTTAAGGGGAACAGGGGGGAATGAGCAGTTCTTC.

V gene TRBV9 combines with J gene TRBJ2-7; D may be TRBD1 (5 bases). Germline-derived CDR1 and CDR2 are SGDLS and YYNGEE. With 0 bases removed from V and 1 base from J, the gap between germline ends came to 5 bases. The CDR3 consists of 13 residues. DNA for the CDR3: TGTGCCAGCAGCGTAGGACAGTCCTACGAGCAGTACTTC. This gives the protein CASSVGQSYEQYF.

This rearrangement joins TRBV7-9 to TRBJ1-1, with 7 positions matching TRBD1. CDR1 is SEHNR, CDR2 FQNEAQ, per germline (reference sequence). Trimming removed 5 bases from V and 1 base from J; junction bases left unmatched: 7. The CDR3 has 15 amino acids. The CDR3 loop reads CASSKIQGSNTEAFF. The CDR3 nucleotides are TGTGCCAGCAGCAAAATACAGGGGTCGAACACTGAAGCTTTCTTT.

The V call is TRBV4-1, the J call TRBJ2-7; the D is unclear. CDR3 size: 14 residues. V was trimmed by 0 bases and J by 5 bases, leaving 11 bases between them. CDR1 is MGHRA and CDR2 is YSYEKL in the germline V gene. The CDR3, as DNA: TGCGCCAGCAGCCAAGACAGTCTCCGCCACGAGCAGTACTTC. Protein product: CASSQDSLRHEQYF.

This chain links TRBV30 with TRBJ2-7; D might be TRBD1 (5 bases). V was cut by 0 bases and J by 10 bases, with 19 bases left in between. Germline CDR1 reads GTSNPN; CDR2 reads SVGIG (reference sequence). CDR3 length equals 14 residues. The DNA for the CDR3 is TGTGCCTGGAGTGTACAGGCCGCTTTTAAGGAACAGTACTTC. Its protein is CAWSVQAAFKEQYF.

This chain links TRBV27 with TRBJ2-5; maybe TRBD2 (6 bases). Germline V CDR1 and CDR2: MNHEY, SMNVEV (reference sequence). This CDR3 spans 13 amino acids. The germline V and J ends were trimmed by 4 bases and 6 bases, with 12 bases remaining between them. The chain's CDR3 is CASSYLAKQTQYF. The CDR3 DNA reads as TGTGCCAGCAGTTATCTAGCGAAACAGACCCAGTACTTC.

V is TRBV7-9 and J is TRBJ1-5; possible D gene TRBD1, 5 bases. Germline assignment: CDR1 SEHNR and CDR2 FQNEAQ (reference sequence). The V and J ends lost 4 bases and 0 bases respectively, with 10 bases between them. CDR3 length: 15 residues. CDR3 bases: TGTGCCAGCAGCTCCCTGACAGATAGCAATCAGCCCCAGCATTTT. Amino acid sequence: CASSSLTDSNQPQHF.

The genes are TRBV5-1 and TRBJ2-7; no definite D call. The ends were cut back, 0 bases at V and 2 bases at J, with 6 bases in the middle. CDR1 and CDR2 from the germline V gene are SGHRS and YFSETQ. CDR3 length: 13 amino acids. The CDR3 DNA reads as TGCGCCAGCAGCTTGGACCCTACCTACGAGCAGTACTTC. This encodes CASSLDPTYEQYF.

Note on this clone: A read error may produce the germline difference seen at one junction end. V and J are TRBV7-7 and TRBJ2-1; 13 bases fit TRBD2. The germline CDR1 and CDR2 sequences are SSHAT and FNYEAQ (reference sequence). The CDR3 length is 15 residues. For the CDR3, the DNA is TGTGCTAGCAGCGTTACTAGCGGGGGGGCAGCTGAGCAGTTCTTC. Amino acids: CASSVTSGGAAEQFF. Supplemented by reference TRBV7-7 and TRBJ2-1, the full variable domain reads GAGVSQSPRYKVTKRGQDVTLRCDPISSHATLYWYQQALGQGPEFLTYFNYEAQPDKSGLPSDRFSAERPEGSISTLTIQRTEQRDSAMYRCASSVTSGGAAEQFFGPGTRLTVL.

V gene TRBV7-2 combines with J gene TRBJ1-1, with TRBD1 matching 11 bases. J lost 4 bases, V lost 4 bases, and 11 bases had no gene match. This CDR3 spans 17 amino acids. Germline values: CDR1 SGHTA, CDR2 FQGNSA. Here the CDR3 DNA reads TGTGCCAGCAGCTCCAGACGGACAGGGGGCGCGGGCACTGAAGCTTTCTTT. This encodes CASSSRRTGGAGTEAFF. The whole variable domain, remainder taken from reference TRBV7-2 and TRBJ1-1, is GAGVSQSPSNKVTEKGKDVELRCDPISGHTALYWYRQSLGQGLEFLIYFQGNSAPDKSGLPSDRFSAERTGGSVSTLTIQRTQQEDSAVYLCASSSRRTGGAGTEAFFGQGTRLTVV.

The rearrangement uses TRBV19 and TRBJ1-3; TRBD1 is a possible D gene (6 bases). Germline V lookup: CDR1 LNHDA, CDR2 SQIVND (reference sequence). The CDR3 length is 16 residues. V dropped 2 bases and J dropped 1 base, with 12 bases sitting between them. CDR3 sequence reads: CASSIMGASSGNTIYF. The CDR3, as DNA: TGTGCCAGTAGTATAATGGGGGCGTCTTCTGGAAACACCATATATTTT.

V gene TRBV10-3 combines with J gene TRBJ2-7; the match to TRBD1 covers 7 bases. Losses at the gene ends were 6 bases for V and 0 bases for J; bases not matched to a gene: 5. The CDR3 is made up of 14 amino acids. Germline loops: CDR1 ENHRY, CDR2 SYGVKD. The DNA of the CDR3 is TGTGCCATCAGCCGGACAGGAGGCTCCTACGAGCAGTACTTC. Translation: CAISRTGGSYEQYF.

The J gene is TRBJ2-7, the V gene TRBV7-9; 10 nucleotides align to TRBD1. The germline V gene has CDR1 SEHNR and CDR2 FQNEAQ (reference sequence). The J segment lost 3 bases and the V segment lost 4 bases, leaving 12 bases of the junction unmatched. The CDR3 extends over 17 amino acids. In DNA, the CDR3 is TGTGCCAGCAGCTCCCCGGGTCAGGACAGGGGGTTCTACGAGCAGTACTTC. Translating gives CASSSPGQDRGFYEQYF.

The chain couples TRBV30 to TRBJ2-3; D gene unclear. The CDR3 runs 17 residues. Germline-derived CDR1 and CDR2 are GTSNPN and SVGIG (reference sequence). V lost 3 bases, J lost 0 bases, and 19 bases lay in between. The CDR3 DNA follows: TGTGCCTGGAGCCTCCTCCCTGGCCCCTCTAGCACAGATACGCAGTATTTT. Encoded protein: CAWSLLPGPSSTDTQYF.

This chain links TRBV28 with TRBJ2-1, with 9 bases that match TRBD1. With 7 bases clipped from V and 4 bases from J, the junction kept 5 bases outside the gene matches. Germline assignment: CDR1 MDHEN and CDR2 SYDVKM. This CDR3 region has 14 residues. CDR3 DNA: TGTGCCAGCAAACAGGGGGCTGGTTACAATGAGCAGTTCTTC. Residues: CASKQGAGYNEQFF.

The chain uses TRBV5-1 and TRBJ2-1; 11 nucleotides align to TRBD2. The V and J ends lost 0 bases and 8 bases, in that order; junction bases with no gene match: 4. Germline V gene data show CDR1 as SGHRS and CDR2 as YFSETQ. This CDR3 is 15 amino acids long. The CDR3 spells CASSLDLAGGDEQFF. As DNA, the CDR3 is TGCGCCAGCAGCTTGGACCTAGCGGGAGGCGATGAGCAGTTCTTC.

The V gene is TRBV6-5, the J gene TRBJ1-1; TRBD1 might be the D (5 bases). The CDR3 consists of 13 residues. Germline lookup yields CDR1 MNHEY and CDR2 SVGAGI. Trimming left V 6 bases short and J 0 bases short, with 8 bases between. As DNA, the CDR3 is TGTGCCAGCAGAACCAGGGTGAACACTGAAGCTTTCTTT. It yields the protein CASRTRVNTEAFF.

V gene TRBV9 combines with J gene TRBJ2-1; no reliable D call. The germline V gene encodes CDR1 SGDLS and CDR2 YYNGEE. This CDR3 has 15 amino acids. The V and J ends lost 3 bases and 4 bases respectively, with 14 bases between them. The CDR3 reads CASSAAGQDYNEQFF. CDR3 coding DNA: TGTGCCAGCAGCGCCGCTGGGCAGGATTACAATGAGCAGTTCTTC.

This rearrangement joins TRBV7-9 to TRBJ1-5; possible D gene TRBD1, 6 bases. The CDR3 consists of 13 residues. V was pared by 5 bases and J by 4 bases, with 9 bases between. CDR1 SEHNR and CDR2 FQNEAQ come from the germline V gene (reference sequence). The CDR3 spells CASSRTENQPQHF. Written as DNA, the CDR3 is TGTGCCAGCAGCCGGACAGAAAATCAGCCCCAGCATTTT.

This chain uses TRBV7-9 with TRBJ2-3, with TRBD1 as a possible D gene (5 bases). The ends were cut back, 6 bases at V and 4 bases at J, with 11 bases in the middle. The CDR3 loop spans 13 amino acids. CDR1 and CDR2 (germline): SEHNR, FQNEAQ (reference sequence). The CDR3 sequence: CASRQGVADTQYF. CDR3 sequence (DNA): TGTGCCAGCAGACAAGGGGTGGCAGATACGCAGTATTTT.

CDR3 DNA sequence: TGTGCCAGTAGCGCGACAGGCCCGGCCACTGAAGCTTTCTTT. It encodes CASSATGPATEAFF. J is TRBJ1-1 and V is TRBV19, with D maybe TRBD1 (6 bases). Germline-derived CDR1 and CDR2 are LNHDA and SQIVND (reference sequence). Trimming cost V 6 bases and J 4 bases, with 15 bases left between them. The CDR3 is 14 amino acids.

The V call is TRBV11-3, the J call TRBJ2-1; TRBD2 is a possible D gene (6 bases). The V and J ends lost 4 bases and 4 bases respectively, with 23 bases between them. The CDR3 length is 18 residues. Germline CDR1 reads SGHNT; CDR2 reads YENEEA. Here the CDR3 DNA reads TGTGCCAGCAGCTCGAAAGGAGGGTTTGCGGTTGGGTACAATGAGCAGTTCTTC. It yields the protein CASSSKGGFAVGYNEQFF. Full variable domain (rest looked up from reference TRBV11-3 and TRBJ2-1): EAGVVQSPRYKIIEKKQPVAFWCNPISGHNTLYWYLQNLGQGPELLIRYENEEAVDDSQLPKDRFSAERLKGVDSTLKIQPAELGDSAVYLCASSSKGGFAVGYNEQFFGPGTRLTVL.

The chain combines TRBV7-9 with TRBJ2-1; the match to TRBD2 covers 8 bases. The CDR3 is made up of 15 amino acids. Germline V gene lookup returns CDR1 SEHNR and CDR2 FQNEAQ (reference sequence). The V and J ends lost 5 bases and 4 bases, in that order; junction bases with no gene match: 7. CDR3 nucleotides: TGTGCCAGCAGCCCGAAGGGACTAGATTACAATGAGCAGTTCTTC. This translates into CASSPKGLDYNEQFF.

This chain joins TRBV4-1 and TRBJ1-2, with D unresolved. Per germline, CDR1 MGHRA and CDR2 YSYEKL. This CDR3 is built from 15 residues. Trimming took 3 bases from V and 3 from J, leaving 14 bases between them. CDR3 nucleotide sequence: TGCGCCAGCAGCCACCCCGGGGAGGGTGACTATGGCTACACCTTC. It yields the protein CASSHPGEGDYGYTF.

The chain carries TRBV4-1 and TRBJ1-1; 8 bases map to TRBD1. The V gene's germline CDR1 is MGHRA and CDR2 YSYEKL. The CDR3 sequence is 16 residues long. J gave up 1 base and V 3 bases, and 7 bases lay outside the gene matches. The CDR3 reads CASSHLGTGQNTEAFF. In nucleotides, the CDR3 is TGCGCCAGCAGCCACCTTGGGACAGGACAGAACACTGAAGCTTTCTTT.

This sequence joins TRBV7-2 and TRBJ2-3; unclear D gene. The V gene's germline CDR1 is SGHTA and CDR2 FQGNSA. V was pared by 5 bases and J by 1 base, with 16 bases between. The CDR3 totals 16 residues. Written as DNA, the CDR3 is TGTGCCAGCAGCAAAGATGCGGTTTGGGGCACAGATACGCAGTATTTT. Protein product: CASSKDAVWGTDTQYF.

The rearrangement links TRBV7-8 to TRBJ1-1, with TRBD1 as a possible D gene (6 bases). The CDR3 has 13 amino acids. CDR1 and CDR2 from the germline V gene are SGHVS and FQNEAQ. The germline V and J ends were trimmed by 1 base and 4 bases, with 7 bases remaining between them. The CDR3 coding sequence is TGTGCCAGCAGCTTAGGAGGGGGCACTGAAGCTTTCTTT. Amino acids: CASSLGGGTEAFF.

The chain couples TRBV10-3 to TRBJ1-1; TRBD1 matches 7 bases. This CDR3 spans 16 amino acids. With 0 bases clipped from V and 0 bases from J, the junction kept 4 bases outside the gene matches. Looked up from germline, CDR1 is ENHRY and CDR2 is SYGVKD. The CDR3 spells CAISESTGRMNTEAFF. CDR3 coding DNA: TGTGCCATCAGTGAGTCGACAGGGAGGATGAACACTGAAGCTTTCTTT.

CDR3 sequence: CASSWGGGDTEAFF. The CDR3 DNA reads as TGTGCCAGCAGCTGGGGTGGGGGGGACACTGAAGCTTTCTTT. The rearrangement links TRBV5-4 to TRBJ1-1; possible D gene TRBD1, 5 bases. The CDR3 is made up of 14 amino acids. CDR1 and CDR2 from the germline V gene are SGHNT and YYREEE (reference sequence). Trimming removed 3 bases from V and 3 bases from J, with 12 bases in between. Full variable domain (missing parts from reference TRBV5-4 and TRBJ1-1): ETGVTQSPTHLIKTRGQQVTLRCSSQSGHNTVSWYQQALGQGPQFIFQYYREEENGRGNFPPRFSGLQFPNYSSELNVNALELDDSALYLCASSWGGGDTEAFFGQGTRLTVV.